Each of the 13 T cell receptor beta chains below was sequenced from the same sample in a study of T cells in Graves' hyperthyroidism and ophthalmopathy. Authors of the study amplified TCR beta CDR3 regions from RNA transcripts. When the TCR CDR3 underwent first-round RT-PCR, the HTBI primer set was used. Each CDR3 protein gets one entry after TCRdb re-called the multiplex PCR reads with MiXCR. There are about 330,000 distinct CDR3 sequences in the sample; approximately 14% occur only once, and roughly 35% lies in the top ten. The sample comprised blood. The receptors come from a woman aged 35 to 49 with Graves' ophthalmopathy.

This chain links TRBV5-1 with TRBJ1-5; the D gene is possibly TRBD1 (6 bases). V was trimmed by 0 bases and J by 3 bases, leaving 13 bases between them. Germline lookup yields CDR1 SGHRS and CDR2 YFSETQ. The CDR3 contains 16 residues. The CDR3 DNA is TGCGCCAGCAGCTTGGCCGTGAGACAGGACAATCAGCCCCAGCATTTT. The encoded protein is CASSLAVRQDNQPQHF. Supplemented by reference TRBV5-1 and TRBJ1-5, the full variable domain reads KAGVTQTPRYLIKTRGQQVTLSCSPISGHRSVSWYQQTPGQGLQFLFEYFSETQRNKGNFPGRFSGRQFSNSRSEMNVSTLELGDSALYLCASSLAVRQDNQPQHFGDGTRLSIL.

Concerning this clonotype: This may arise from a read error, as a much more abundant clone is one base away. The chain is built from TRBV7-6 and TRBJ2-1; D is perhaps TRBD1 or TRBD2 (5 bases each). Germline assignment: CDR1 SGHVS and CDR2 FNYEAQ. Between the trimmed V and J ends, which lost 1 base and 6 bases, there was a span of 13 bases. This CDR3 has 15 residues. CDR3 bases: TGTGCCAGCAGCTTAGGGGCAGGGAGTTCCAATGAGCAGTTCTTC. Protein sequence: CASSLGAGSSNEQFF.

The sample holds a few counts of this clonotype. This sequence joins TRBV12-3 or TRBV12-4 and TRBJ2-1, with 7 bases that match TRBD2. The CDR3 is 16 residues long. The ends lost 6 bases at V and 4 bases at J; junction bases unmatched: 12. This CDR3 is CASSPLRTGGYNEQFF. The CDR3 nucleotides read TGTGCCAGCAGCCCCCTCCGGACGGGGGGATACAATGAGCAGTTCTTC.

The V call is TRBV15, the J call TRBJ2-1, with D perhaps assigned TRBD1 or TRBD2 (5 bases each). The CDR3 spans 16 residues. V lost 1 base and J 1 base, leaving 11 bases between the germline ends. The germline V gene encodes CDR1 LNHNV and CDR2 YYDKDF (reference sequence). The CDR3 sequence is CATSRARGGSYNEQFF. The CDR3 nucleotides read TGTGCCACCAGCAGAGCCCGGGGCGGATCCTACAATGAGCAGTTCTTC.

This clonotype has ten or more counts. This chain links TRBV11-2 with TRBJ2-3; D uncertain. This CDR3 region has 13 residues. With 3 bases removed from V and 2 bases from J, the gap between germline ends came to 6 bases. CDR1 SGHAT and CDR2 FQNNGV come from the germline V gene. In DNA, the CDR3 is TGTGCCAGCAGCTTCCCAGTCACAGATACGCAGTATTTT. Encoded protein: CASSFPVTDTQYF.

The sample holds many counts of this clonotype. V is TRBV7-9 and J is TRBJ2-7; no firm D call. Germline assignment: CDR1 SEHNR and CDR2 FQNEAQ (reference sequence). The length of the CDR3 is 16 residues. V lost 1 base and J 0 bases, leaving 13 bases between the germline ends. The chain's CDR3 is CASSLGRRSTSYEQYF. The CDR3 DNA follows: TGTGCCAGCAGCTTAGGTCGCCGGTCCACCTCCTACGAGCAGTACTTC.

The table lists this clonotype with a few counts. The CDR3 nucleotides read TGTGCTAGTGGTTCCACCCTAGCGGGAGGAGAGCAGTTCTTC. Translated: CASGSTLAGGEQFF. The chain combines TRBV12-5 with TRBJ2-1, with TRBD2 matching over 11 bases. Trimming at V came to 4 bases and at J to 10 bases, leaving 6 bases not matched to a gene. Germline CDR1 is LGHNT and CDR2 is FRNRAP. There are 14 residues in the CDR3.

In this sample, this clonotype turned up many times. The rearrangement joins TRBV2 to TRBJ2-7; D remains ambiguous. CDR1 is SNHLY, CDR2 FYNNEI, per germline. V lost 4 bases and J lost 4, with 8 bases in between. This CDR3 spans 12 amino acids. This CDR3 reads CASSVLGYEQYF. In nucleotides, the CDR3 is TGTGCCAGCAGTGTACTCGGATACGAGCAGTACTTC.

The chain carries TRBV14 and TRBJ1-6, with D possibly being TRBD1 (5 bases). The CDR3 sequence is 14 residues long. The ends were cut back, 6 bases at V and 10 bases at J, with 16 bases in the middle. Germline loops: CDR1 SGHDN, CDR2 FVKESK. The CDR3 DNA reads TGTGCCAGCAGGAAGGAGGGGAAAAACTCACCCCTCCACTTT. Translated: CASRKEGKNSPLHF.

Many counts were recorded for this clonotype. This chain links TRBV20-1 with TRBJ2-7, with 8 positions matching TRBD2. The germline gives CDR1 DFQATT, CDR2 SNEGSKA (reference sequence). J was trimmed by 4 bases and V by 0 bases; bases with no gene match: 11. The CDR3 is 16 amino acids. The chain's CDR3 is CSARDPSGRHLYEQYF. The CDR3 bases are TGCAGTGCTAGAGATCCAAGCGGGAGACACCTTTACGAGCAGTACTTC.

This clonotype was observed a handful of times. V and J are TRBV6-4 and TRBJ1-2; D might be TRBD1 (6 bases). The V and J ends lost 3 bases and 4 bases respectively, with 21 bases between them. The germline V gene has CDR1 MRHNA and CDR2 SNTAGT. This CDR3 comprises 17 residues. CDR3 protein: CASSDVWGREGTYGYTF. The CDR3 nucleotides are TGTGCCAGCAGTGATGTTTGGGGGCGTGAGGGGACCTATGGCTACACCTTC.

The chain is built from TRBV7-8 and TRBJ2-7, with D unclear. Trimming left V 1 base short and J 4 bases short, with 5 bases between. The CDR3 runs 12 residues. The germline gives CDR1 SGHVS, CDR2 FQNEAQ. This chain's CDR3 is CASSLVLYEQYF. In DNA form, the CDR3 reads TGTGCCAGCAGCTTAGTTTTATACGAGCAGTACTTC. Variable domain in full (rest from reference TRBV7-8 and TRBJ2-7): GAGVSQSPRYKVAKRGQDVALRCDPISGHVSLFWYQQALGQGPEFLTYFQNEAQLDKSGLPSDRFFAERPEGSVSTLKIQRTQQEDSAVYLCASSLVLYEQYFGPGTRLTVT.

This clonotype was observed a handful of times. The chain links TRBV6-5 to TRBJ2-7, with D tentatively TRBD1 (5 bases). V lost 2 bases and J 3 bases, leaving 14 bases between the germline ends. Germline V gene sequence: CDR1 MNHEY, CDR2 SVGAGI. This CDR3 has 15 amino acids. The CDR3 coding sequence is TGTGCCAGCAGTTACGGGGCCCTTGGGATCTACGAGCAGTACTTC. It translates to CASSYGALGIYEQYF.